The present T cell receptor beta chain was sequenced within a study of T cells in Graves' hyperthyroidism and ophthalmopathy (dated by TCRdb to about 2019). About the study as a whole: Peripheral blood samples were taken at initial diagnosis, before any treatment was given. In about 6 Graves' hyperthyroidism patients, the study also compared T-cell repertoires from thyroid tissue with T-cell repertoires from blood. The roughly 94 discovery patients were randomly divided into training and test sets at a 7:3 ratio. The paper reports TCR Vbeta CDR3 sequencing of some 140 peripheral blood samples: around 45 ophthalmopathy, around 80 hyperthyroidism and about 17 progressor patients. To identify distinguishing TCR V-J signatures, a discovery cohort of around 100 patients was used, comprising under 45 with Graves' ophthalmopathy and some 60 with stable Graves' hyperthyroidism. Prospective prediction of ophthalmopathy was tested in an independent validation cohort consisting of some 20 hyperthyroidism patients and approximately 16 patients who later progressed to ophthalmopathy. After sampling, hyperthyroidism patients received methimazole starting at 30 mg daily, and ophthalmopathy patients received high-dose intravenous methylprednisolone.

Stable Graves' hyperthyroidism was defined as no progression to ophthalmopathy during 18 months of follow-up. The hyperthyroidism patients were between 18 and 65 years old and newly diagnosed, with a disease duration of less than 2 months. Any patient with an uncontrolled infection, another autoimmune disease, pregnancy or lactation was excluded. Clinical symptoms, serum thyroxine and TRAb, thyroid ultrasound, and orbital computed tomography formed the basis for the diagnoses. PBMCs were separated from roughly 10 ml of fresh peripheral blood using Ficoll-Paque density gradient centrifugation. Total RNA was extracted using Trizol reagent, and RNA quality was assessed on an Agilent 2100 Bioanalyzer. From the germline V gene, CDR1 is SQVTM and CDR2 is ANQGSEA. At the junction V is shortened by 4 bases and J by 3 bases; bases outside the gene matches: 23. Including cysteine and phenylalanine, the CDR3 has 20 amino acids. Left in the record is the CDR3 DNA by itself, 60 bases read in frame from the first base.

TCR beta CDR3 regions were amplified from RNA transcripts. For the first round of RT-PCR on the TCR CDR3, the HTBI primer set was used together with the Qiagen OneStep RT-PCR kit. Libraries were constructed in a second round of multiplex PCR, after which size selection and purification were performed. Paired-end sequencing of the libraries was performed with 100 bp reads on an Illumina HiSeq2000. From the authors' description of their analysis: SOAPnuke was used to process the raw data, throwing out any read that contained adapters or uncalled bases, had a mean Phred below 15, or lacked an exact constant-primer or identifier match. High-quality paired reads were merged using COPE v1.2.5, and each unique nucleotide sequence was defined as a clonotype. MiTCR v1.1 was used to align the clonotypes against IMGT TRBV, TRBD and TRBJ reference segments. The analysis included only V-J combinations with a frequency above 0.0001, which together covered around 99% of the repertoires. A TCS score was defined as the ratio between F50 (clonal expansion) and ExV (chaos), using BLOSUM62-based TCRdist between CDR3 peptides within each V-J. Welch's t-statistics and random forest reduced 500 to 650 V-J features to roughly 13, which were used in a naive Bayes classifier (R e1071). TCRdb reran the public reads through fastp at Q25 and MiXCR, keeping productive beta chains. Each CDR3 protein gets just one entry, which takes the most common genes and DNA from the rows behind it. These V and J calls originate from TCRdb's pipeline instead of the authors' own analysis. The table for this sample lists fewer than 900,000 distinct CDR3 sequences; less than 20% of them were counted only once. Under 8.5% of the sample belongs to the ten largest clones.

This clonotype was counted only a few times. Its recognized antigen is unknown. No much larger clonotype is one base removed from it; base qualities were not supplied. Broader findings and caveats from the paper: In validation, progression to ophthalmopathy was predicted by the model with 55% to 71% sensitivity and approximately 78% specificity, a median of roughly 6.4 months before onset. Sample size was not statistically predetermined, and investigators were not blinded to group allocation. A 13 V-J signature model separated ophthalmopathy from stable hyperthyroidism, with roughly 88% sensitivity and 81.08% specificity in cross-validation and 80%/75% in testing. Most expanded thyroid clonotypes (frequency above 0.001) were also detected in blood, suggesting blood repertoires may reflect thyroid immune responses.

The TCR was taken from a man aged 18 to 30 with Graves' hyperthyroidism. The sequence links TRBV29-1 to TRBJ2-4; 8 junctional bases match TRBD2. The sequencing sample was made of blood. The bases are TGCAGCGTTGTCGAGCGGGAGACTTCAAATAGCTTCTGGGACAAAAACATTCAGTACTTC. It specifies CSVVERETSNSFWDKNIQYF.